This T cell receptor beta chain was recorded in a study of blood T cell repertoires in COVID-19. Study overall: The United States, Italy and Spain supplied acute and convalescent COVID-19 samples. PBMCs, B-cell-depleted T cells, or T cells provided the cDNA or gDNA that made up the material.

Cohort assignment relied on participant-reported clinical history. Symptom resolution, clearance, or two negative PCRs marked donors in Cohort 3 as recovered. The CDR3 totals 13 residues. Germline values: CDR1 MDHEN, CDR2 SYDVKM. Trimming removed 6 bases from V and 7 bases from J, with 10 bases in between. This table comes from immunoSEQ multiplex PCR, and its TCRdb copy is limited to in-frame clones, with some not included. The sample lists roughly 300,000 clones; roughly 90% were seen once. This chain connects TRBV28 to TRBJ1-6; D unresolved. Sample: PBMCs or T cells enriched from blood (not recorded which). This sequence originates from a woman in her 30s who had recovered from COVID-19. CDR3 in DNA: TGTGCCAGCAGCCTAACCCACAATTCACCCCTCCACTTT. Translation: CASSLTHNSPLHF.